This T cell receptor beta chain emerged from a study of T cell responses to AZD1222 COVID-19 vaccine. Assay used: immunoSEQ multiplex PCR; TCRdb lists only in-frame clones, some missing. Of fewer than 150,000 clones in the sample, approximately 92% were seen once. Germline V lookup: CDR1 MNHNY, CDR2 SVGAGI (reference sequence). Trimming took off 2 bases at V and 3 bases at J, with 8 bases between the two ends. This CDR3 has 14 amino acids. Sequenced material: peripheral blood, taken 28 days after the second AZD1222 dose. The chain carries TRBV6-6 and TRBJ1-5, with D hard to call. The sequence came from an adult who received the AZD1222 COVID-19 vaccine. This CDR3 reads CASSYQPLNQPQHF. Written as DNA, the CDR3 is TGTGCCAGCAGTTACCAGCCACTCAATCAGCCCCAGCATTTT.